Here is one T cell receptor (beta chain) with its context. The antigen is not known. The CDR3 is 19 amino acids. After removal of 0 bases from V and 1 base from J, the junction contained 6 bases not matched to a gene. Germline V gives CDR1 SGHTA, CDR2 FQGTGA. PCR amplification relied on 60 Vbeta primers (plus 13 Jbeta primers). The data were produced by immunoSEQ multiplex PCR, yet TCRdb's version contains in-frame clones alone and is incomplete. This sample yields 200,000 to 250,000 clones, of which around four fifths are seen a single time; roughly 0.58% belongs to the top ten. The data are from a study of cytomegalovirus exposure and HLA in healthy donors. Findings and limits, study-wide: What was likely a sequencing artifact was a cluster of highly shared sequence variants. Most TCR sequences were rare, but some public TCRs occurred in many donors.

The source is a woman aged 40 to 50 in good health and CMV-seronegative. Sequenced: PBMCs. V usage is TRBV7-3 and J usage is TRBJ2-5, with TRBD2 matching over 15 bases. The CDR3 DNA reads TGTGCCAGCAGCTTAACGGGGACTAGCGGGGGGCTTTCCCAAGAGACCCAGTACTTC. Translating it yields CASSLTGTSGGLSQETQYF. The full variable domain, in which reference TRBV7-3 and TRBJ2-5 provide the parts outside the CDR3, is GAGVSQTPSNKVTEKGKYVELRCDPISGHTALYWYRQSLGQGPEFLIYFQGTGAADDSGLPNDRFFAVRPEGSVSTLKIQRTERGDSAVYLCASSLTGTSGGLSQETQYFGPGTRLLVL.